This entry lists 2 T cell receptor beta chains sequenced from one sample in a study of T cells after yellow fever vaccination. TCRdb fed the 5' RACE reads into MiXCR, producing one record per CDR3 protein. Of about 350,000 distinct CDR3 sequences listed, approximately 8% are singletons. The input for sequencing was PBMCs, taken about 41 days after the first yellow fever vaccination. These receptors all stem from a man between 18 and 29 years old who received the YFV17D yellow fever vaccine.

The V and J genes are TRBV20-1 and TRBJ1-4; D unresolved. The germline gives CDR1 DFQATT, CDR2 SNEGSKA (reference sequence). Deletions cut 3 bases from V and 3 bases from J, with 8 bases between. This CDR3 contains 13 residues. CDR3 nucleotides: TGCAGTGCTAGTTCCGTGCCTAATGAAAAACTGTTTTTT. Amino acids: CSASSVPNEKLFF.

The genes are TRBV12-3 or TRBV12-4 and TRBJ1-1; D is possibly TRBD1 (5 bases). V was pared by 6 bases and J by 0 bases, with 8 bases between. CDR3 length equals 13 residues. The CDR3 DNA is TGTGCCAGCAGACAGGAGTTGAACACTGAAGCTTTCTTT. Its protein is CASRQELNTEAFF.